The rows below give T cell receptor beta chains drawn from one sample of a study of T cell responses to AZD1222 COVID-19 vaccine. The data were produced by immunoSEQ multiplex PCR, yet TCRdb's version contains in-frame clones alone and is incomplete. This sample carries under 300,000 clones, 85% to 95% of them seen once, and the ten largest clones take less than 0.6%. The starting material was peripheral blood, obtained on day 0 of AZD1222 vaccination. These receptors were obtained from an adult in good health. The CDR3 runs from the conserved cysteine through the conserved F or W. The D gene is left open where the match is weak.

j_gene: TRBJ2-7; v_gene: TRBV5-8; len: 14; d_gene: TRBD1; CDR3aa: CASSHTGTEYEQYF; CDR3nt: TGTGCCAGCAGCCACACCGGGACAGAATACGAGCAGTACTTC
j_gene: TRBJ2-1; v_gene: TRBV2; len: 15; d_gene: TRBD1; CDR3aa: CASMVRDRAYNEQFF; CDR3nt: TGTGCCAGCATGGTGCGGGACAGGGCTTACAATGAGCAGTTCTTC
j_gene: TRBJ1-2; v_gene: TRBV4-1; len: 13; d_gene: .; CDR3aa: CASSQTGWGVGTF; CDR3nt: .
j_gene: TRBJ2-1; v_gene: TRBV5-5; len: 19; d_gene: TRBD2; CDR3aa: CASSLVGSRTSGEVGEQFF; CDR3nt: TGTGCCAGCAGCTTGGTCGGGTCCAGGACTAGCGGGGAGGTTGGGGAGCAGTTCTTC
j_gene: TRBJ2-7; v_gene: TRBV10-1; len: 16; d_gene: TRBD2; CDR3aa: CASSETSGGAVHEQYF; CDR3nt: TGCGCCAGCAGTGAGACTAGCGGGGGGGCCGTCCACGAGCAGTACTTC
j_gene: TRBJ2-5; v_gene: TRBV9; len: 17; d_gene: .; CDR3aa: CASSVAGAGGPGETQYF; CDR3nt: TGTGCCAGCAGCGTAGCGGGGGCCGGGGGTCCCGGAGAGACCCAGTACTTC
j_gene: TRBJ1-2; v_gene: TRBV28; len: 14; d_gene: .; CDR3aa: CASASPGDNYGYTF; CDR3nt: TGTGCCAGCGCATCGCCAGGGGATAACTATGGCTACACCTTC
j_gene: TRBJ1-2; v_gene: TRBV19; len: 13; d_gene: .; CDR3aa: CASSLPGTYGYTF; CDR3nt: TGTGCCAGTAGCCTCCCAGGGACCTATGGCTACACCTTC
j_gene: TRBJ1-6; v_gene: TRBV28; len: 16; d_gene: .; CDR3aa: CASSPGGGRGNSPLHF; CDR3nt: TGTGCCAGCAGTCCGGGAGGAGGTAGGGGTAATTCACCCCTCCACTTT
j_gene: TRBJ2-7; v_gene: TRBV27; len: 13; d_gene: .; CDR3aa: CASSLRGLHEQYF; CDR3nt: TGTGCCAGCAGTTTACGAGGGCTTCACGAGCAGTACTTC
j_gene: TRBJ2-3; v_gene: TRBV28; len: 17; d_gene: TRBD2; CDR3aa: CASSLLRLASSTDTQYF; CDR3nt: TGTGCCAGCAGTTTACTCAGACTAGCATCTAGCACAGATACGCAGTATTTT
j_gene: TRBJ1-5; v_gene: TRBV19; len: 16; d_gene: TRBD1; CDR3aa: CASSVLGQGADQPQHF; CDR3nt: TGTGCCAGTAGTGTCCTGGGACAGGGGGCGGATCAGCCCCAGCATTTT
j_gene: TRBJ2-7; v_gene: TRBV11-1; len: 19; d_gene: TRBD2; CDR3aa: CASSLAIRTSGGGSYEQYF; CDR3nt: TGTGCCAGCAGCTTAGCGATTCGGACTAGCGGGGGCGGCTCCTACGAGCAGTACTTC
j_gene: TRBJ1-5; v_gene: TRBV5-8; len: 16; d_gene: .; CDR3aa: CASSPGTVYSNQPQHF; CDR3nt: TGTGCCAGCAGCCCCGGGACTGTCTATAGCAATCAGCCCCAGCATTTT
j_gene: TRBJ1-1; v_gene: TRBV9; len: 14; d_gene: TRBD1; CDR3aa: CASSVTGSNTEAFF; CDR3nt: TGTGCCAGCAGCGTGACAGGGTCGAACACTGAAGCTTTCTTT
j_gene: TRBJ2-1; v_gene: TRBV27; len: 20; d_gene: TRBD2; CDR3aa: CASSLSAPRGAGIYGNEQFF; CDR3nt: TGTGCCAGCAGTTTATCCGCTCCCCGAGGAGCGGGGATTTATGGGAATGAGCAGTTCTTC
j_gene: TRBJ2-1; v_gene: TRBV6-1; len: 12; d_gene: .; CDR3aa: CASSEARDEQFF; CDR3nt: TGTGCCAGCAGTGAAGCGCGAGATGAGCAGTTCTTC